Listed below are T cell receptor beta chains from one sample, sequenced in a study of neurological immune-mediated disorders. TCRdb used MiXCR to reprocess the 5' RACE reads, holding one entry per CDR3 protein. The sample lists approximately 16,000 distinct CDR3 sequences, around 9.7% seen once, with around 40% in the top ten. The sequenced material came from CD8+ T cells from blood. The origin of the receptors is a man in his forties or fifties in good health. Each CDR3 is given with its conserved first and last residue. A D gene is named only where the DNA matches it firmly. A row's size may be missing; if present it is once, few, many or a size class.

>TRBV28|TRBJ2-5|many|.
TGTGCCAGCAGTTCCCCCCGGACACTCCGGCCACCCCGCGGGGAGACCCAGTACTTC
CASSSPRTLRPPRGETQYF
>TRBV11-2|TRBJ2-1|many|.
TGTGCCAGCAGCTTAGCGGCAGGGTTTAACAATGAGCAGTTCTTC
CASSLAAGFNNEQFF
>TRBV6-5|TRBJ2-5|many|.
TGTGCCAGCAGTTACACGGAGGGGATCCAAGAGACCCAGTACTTC
CASSYTEGIQETQYF
>TRBV15|TRBJ2-3|many|TRBD2
TGTGCCACCAGCAGAGATCTCCTAGCGGGCACAGATACGCAGTATTTT
CATSRDLLAGTDTQYF
>TRBV28|TRBJ2-7|.|.
TGTGCCAGCAGCGGGACACCCAGCGAGCAGTACTTC
CASSGTPSEQYF
>TRBV5-1|TRBJ2-1|many|TRBD2
TGCGCCAGCAGCACCGGGACTAGCTCGGGCTCCTACAATGAGCAGTTCTTC
CASSTGTSSGSYNEQFF
>TRBV10-3|TRBJ2-1|medium-sized|.
TGTGCCATCAGTGAAGGAGCTAGCAGCAACAATGAGCAGTTCTTC
CAISEGASSNNEQFF
>TRBV15|TRBJ2-2|many|.
TGTGCCACCAGCAGAGATCGGAACACCGGGGAGCTGTTTTTT
CATSRDRNTGELFF
>TRBV20-1|TRBJ2-7|many|.
TGCAGTGCTAGACATTACTACGAGCAGTACTTC
CSARHYYEQYF
>TRBV7-3|TRBJ2-5|many|.
TGTGCCAGCAGCTTAAGTGGCGGAACGGAGACCCAGTACTTC
CASSLSGGTETQYF
>TRBV20-1|TRBJ2-3|many|.
TGCAGTGCTAGTTCGGCGGCTTCAGATACGCAGTATTTT
CSASSAASDTQYF
>TRBV4-3|TRBJ2-3|many|.
TGCGCCAGCAGTAACAGGGGAGGTGATGATACGCAGTATTTT
CASSNRGGDDTQYF
>TRBV6-2/TRBV6-3|TRBJ2-1|many|TRBD1
TGTGCCAGCAGTTATCCGAGACAGGGGGCTGATGAGCAGTTCTTC
CASSYPRQGADEQFF
>TRBV28|TRBJ2-7|many|TRBD1
TGTGCCAGCAGTAACCCCGGGACAGCCTACGAGCAGTACTTC
CASSNPGTAYEQYF
>TRBV4-1|TRBJ1-5|many|.
TGCGCCAGCAGCCAAGAGAACAGGGCTGGTCAGCCCCAGCATTTT
CASSQENRAGQPQHF
>TRBV18|TRBJ2-7|many|.
TGTGCCAGCTCCCTCCGTGGTCAGGACACGATTGCTAACTACGAGCAGTACTTC
CASSLRGQDTIANYEQYF
>TRBV4-1|TRBJ2-7|many|.
TGCGCCAGCAGAGGGGGGGAGGGAATGGCCTACGAGCAGTACTTC
CASRGGEGMAYEQYF
>TRBV6-2/TRBV6-3|TRBJ2-3|many|TRBD2
TGTGCCAGCAGTTACATGGGACTAGCGTCGAATACGCAGTATTTT
CASSYMGLASNTQYF
>TRBV20-1|TRBJ2-7|many|.
TGCAGTGCGGGGGCAGGGGAAGTCGAGCAGTACTTC
CSAGAGEVEQYF
>TRBV14|TRBJ2-1|many|.
TGTGCCAGCAGCCAAGGAACTCCGGAGCAGTTCTTC
CASSQGTPEQFF
>TRBV20-1|TRBJ2-7|many|.
TGCAGTGCAGAACACCCGGTTCTAGCTTTCGACGAGCAGTACTTC
CSAEHPVLAFDEQYF
>TRBV7-9|TRBJ2-7|many|.
TGTGCCAGCAGCTCCGGGTGGGCTTCCTACGAGCAGTACTTC
CASSSGWASYEQYF
>TRBV15|TRBJ2-7|.|.
TGTGCCACCAGCAGAGTTCGGACTAAGAGCTCCTACGAGCAGTACTTC
CATSRVRTKSSYEQYF
>TRBV12-3/TRBV12-4|TRBJ2-7|many|TRBD1
TGTGCCAGCAGCCCGTTCGGGACAGGGATCAACGAGCAGTACTTC
CASSPFGTGINEQYF
>TRBV4-1|TRBJ2-3|many|TRBD1
TGCGCCAGCAGTCTCGCTCCGGGACAGGGATATGCTTTT
CASSLAPGQGYAF
>TRBV4-3|TRBJ2-4|many|.
TGCGCCAGCAGCCAAAGCTCGTACGGACCCGCGAGACAGTACTTC
CASSQSSYGPARQYF
>TRBV19|TRBJ2-2|many|TRBD2
TGTGCCAGTAGTATCCTTAGCGGGAGGATTGATAACACCGGGGAGCTGTTTTTT
CASSILSGRIDNTGELFF
>TRBV10-3|TRBJ1-1|.|.
TGTGCCATCAGGGACCGCCTGGAGAACACTGAAGCTTTCTTT
CAIRDRLENTEAFF
>TRBV27|TRBJ2-3|many|.
TGTGCCAGCAGTCCCCTCAGCGGAGGGGTCACAGATACGCAGTATTTT
CASSPLSGGVTDTQYF
>TRBV7-9|TRBJ2-3|many|.
TGTGCCAGCAGCCAGATAATGGGGACCCGGGATACGCAGTATTTT
CASSQIMGTRDTQYF
>TRBV20-1|TRBJ1-6|once|.
TGCAGTGCTCTCGCCGGGCAGGGGTCTTCACCCCTCCACTTT
CSALAGQGSSPLHF
>TRBV6-5|TRBJ2-7|many|TRBD2
TGTGCCAGCAGTTCGGGACTAGCGGGAGCAAACGAGCAGTACTTC
CASSSGLAGANEQYF
>TRBV20-1|TRBJ2-7|many|TRBD2
TGCAGTGCTAGAGGGCGGGAGAGTGCCGAGCAGTACTTC
CSARGRESAEQYF
>TRBV6-1|TRBJ1-5|many|.
TGTGCCAGCAGTTCTAGGGGAACCGGGGGGTTTTACATCCAGCCCCAGCATTTT
CASSSRGTGGFYIQPQHF
>TRBV6-5|TRBJ2-7|many|.
TGTGCCAGCAGTTACTCGAGGGGGGGAGAGGACGAGCAGTACTTC
CASSYSRGGEDEQYF
>TRBV28|TRBJ1-1|few|TRBD1
TGTGCCAGCAGTTTATCTGGACAGGGCACTGAAGCTTTCTTT
CASSLSGQGTEAFF
>TRBV27|TRBJ1-2|.|TRBD1
TGTGCCAGCTGGGACAGGGGTAACTATGGCTACACCTTC
CASWDRGNYGYTF
>TRBV4-3|TRBJ2-1|many|.
TGCGCCAGTTCACGAGGGCGGACAACCTACAATGAGCAGTTCTTC
CASSRGRTTYNEQFF
>TRBV5-5|TRBJ2-7|many|.
TGTGCCAGCAGCTTGGGGCGGTCTTCTTACGAGCAGTACTTC
CASSLGRSSYEQYF
>TRBV27|TRBJ1-5|many|.
TGTGCCAGCAGTTTATACGGGACGGGCAATCAGCCCCAGCATTTT
CASSLYGTGNQPQHF
>TRBV7-9|TRBJ2-6|many|.
TGTGCCAGCAGCTTAACGGCAGGGGCGGCCTCTGGGGCCAACGTCCTGACTTTC
CASSLTAGAASGANVLTF
>TRBV4-1|TRBJ2-7|many|.
TGCGCCAGCAGCCAAGGTTCACAATCCTACGAGCAGTACTTC
CASSQGSQSYEQYF
>TRBV27|TRBJ2-3|many|.
TGTGCCAGCAGTTTAACGGGGGCTCTAACAGATACGCAGTATTTT
CASSLTGALTDTQYF
>TRBV28|TRBJ2-2|many|.
TGTGCCAGCAGTTTGAGGGGCGGGAATTTTCCCGGGGAGCTGTTTTTT
CASSLRGGNFPGELFF
>TRBV7-2|TRBJ2-1|many|.
TGTGCCAGCAGCCCCATATCGGGGCCGAATGAGCAGTTCTTC
CASSPISGPNEQFF
>TRBV7-2|TRBJ2-2|many|TRBD2
TGTGCCAGCAGCTTAATTAGCGGGAGTCTCACCGGGGAGCTGTTTTTT
CASSLISGSLTGELFF
>TRBV9|TRBJ2-2|many|.
TGTGCCAGCAGCGTTGAGACAGCGAACACCGGGGAGCTGTTTTTT
CASSVETANTGELFF
>TRBV6-1|TRBJ2-6|few|.
TGTGCCAGCAGTACGGACAACTCTGGGGCCAACGTCCTGACTTTC
CASSTDNSGANVLTF
>TRBV7-2|TRBJ2-3|many|TRBD2
TGTGCCAGCAGCTTAGTGGCTAGCGGGAGACATCCCCCAGATACGCAGTATTTT
CASSLVASGRHPPDTQYF
>TRBV12-3/TRBV12-4|TRBJ2-1|.|.
TGTGCCAGCAGTTTGCCCCCCCGGGTGTTCTTC
CASSLPPRVFF
>TRBV6-4|TRBJ2-2|medium-sized|TRBD2
TGTGCCAGCAGTAGCGGGAGGGACACCGGGGAGCTGTTTTTT
CASSSGRDTGELFF
>TRBV5-1|TRBJ2-2|.|TRBD2
TGCGCCAGCAGCCCGGTGTTAGCGGGACGCACAGGGGAGCTGTTTTTT
CASSPVLAGRTGELFF
>TRBV5-1|TRBJ2-3|many|TRBD1
TGCGCCAGCAGCTCCGGGACGTCAGGGGGTGATACGCAGTATTTT
CASSSGTSGGDTQYF
>TRBV30|TRBJ1-2|few|.
TGTGCCTGGAGCGGAGACCGGTATGGCTACACCTTC
CAWSGDRYGYTF